A selection of T cell receptor beta chains follows, all from one sample in a study of cytomegalovirus exposure and HLA in healthy donors. Here immunoSEQ multiplex PCR was the method, and the copy in TCRdb shows in-frame clones only, minus some. Among some 210,000 clones, 75% to 90% were seen once, and the ten largest hold 1% to 1.5%. Sequenced sample: PBMCs. These receptors were collected from a man between 25 and 39 years old in good health and CMV-seronegative. Both conserved end residues are part of each CDR3. Fields, in order: D gene, J gene, V gene, CDR3 length, clone size, CDR3 protein, CDR3 DNA. A D gene is named only where the DNA matches it firmly. The size entry is marked missing in some rows and otherwise reads once, few, many or a size class.

>NA|TRBJ2-6|TRBV5-6|16|NA
CASSLGPFSGANVLTF
TGTGCCAGCAGCTTGGGGCCCTTCTCTGGGGCCAACGTCCTGACTTTC
>TRBD1|TRBJ2-1|TRBV7-7|15|NA
CASSRFPGTGSEQFF
TGTGCTAGCAGCCGATTTCCCGGGACAGGGTCTGAGCAGTTCTTC
>TRBD1|TRBJ2-4|TRBV2|12|NA
CATGQGSSIQYF
TGTGCCACCGGACAGGGTTCGAGCATTCAGTACTTC
>TRBD1|TRBJ2-7|TRBV5-8|17|NA
CASSWSSYPGQGYEQYF
TGTGCCAGCAGCTGGAGTAGTTATCCGGGACAGGGGTACGAGCAGTACTTC
>TRBD1|TRBJ1-4|TRBV18|14|NA
CASSPQGDNEKLFF
TGTGCCAGCTCGCCTCAGGGGGATAATGAAAAACTGTTTTTT
>NA|TRBJ2-7|TRBV5-1|14|NA
CASSYDRIGPEQYF
TGCGCCAGCAGCTACGACAGGATAGGGCCCGAGCAGTACTTC
>NA|TRBJ2-7|TRBV2|15|NA
CASSDSRQLPYEQYF
TGTGCCAGCAGTGATTCAAGACAGCTCCCCTACGAGCAGTACTTC
>TRBD1|TRBJ2-5|TRBV29-1|13|NA
CSSRTGLQETQYF
TGCAGCTCCCGGACAGGCCTCCAAGAGACCCAGTACTTC
>TRBD1|TRBJ2-7|TRBV7-9|16|once
CASSSLDRGLSYEQYF
TGTGCCAGCAGCTCCTTAGATAGGGGGCTCTCCTACGAGCAGTACTTC
>TRBD2|TRBJ2-7|TRBV6-5|14|NA
CASSPSGGNYEQYF
TGTGCCAGCAGTCCTAGCGGGGGCAACTACGAGCAGTACTTC
>NA|TRBJ1-2|TRBV15|15|NA
CATSRDNPLFYGYTF
TGTGCCACCAGCAGAGATAATCCGTTATTCTATGGCTACACCTTC
>NA|TRBJ1-6|TRBV15|13|NA
CATSRQGSSPLHF
TGTGCCACCAGCAGACAGGGGAGCTCACCCCTCCACTTT
>NA|TRBJ2-6|TRBV12-5|13|NA
CASAFSGANVLTF
TGTGCTAGTGCCTTCTCTGGGGCCAACGTCCTGACTTTC
>NA|TRBJ2-5|TRBV10-2|14|NA
CASTSDRIVETQYF
TGCGCCAGCACTTCCGACAGAATAGTAGAGACCCAGTACTTC
>TRBD1|TRBJ1-1|TRBV11-2|13|NA
CASSLVGQGEAFF
TGTGCCAGCAGCTTAGTCGGACAGGGAGAAGCTTTCTTT
>NA|TRBJ1-2|TRBV30|11|once
CAYSRVHGYTF
TGTGCCTACTCGAGGGTGCATGGCTACACCTTC
>NA|TRBJ1-1|TRBV7-9|14|NA
CASSPQGSPLEAFF
TGTGCCAGCAGCCCACAGGGTTCGCCCCTTGAAGCTTTCTTT
>TRBD1|TRBJ2-2|TRBV18|14|NA
CATLRQGTTGELFF
TGTGCCACCCTTAGACAGGGGACGACCGGGGAGCTGTTTTTT
>TRBD1|TRBJ2-1|TRBV5-1|14|NA
CASSTGTGSLEQFF
TGCGCCAGCAGCACCGGGACAGGTTCATTGGAGCAGTTCTTC
>NA|TRBJ1-3|TRBV15|15|NA
CATSGAASSGNTIYF
TGTGCCACCAGTGGAGCCGCGAGCTCTGGAAACACCATATATTTT
>TRBD1|TRBJ2-1|TRBV5-6|15|NA
CASSLGQGSYNEQFF
TGTGCCAGCAGCTTGGGACAGGGCTCCTACAATGAGCAGTTCTTC
>TRBD1|TRBJ2-2|TRBV4-1|17|NA
CASSQPPGTGNTGELFF
TGCGCCAGCAGCCAACCCCCGGGGACAGGGAACACCGGGGAGCTGTTTTTT
>TRBD2|TRBJ2-3|TRBV6-4|16|NA
CASSEGTSGASDTQYF
TGTGCCAGCAGTGAAGGGACTAGCGGGGCTTCAGATACGCAGTATTTT
>NA|TRBJ2-4|TRBV7-9|14|NA
CASSQDKTKNIQYF
TGTGCCAGCAGCCAGGACAAAACCAAAAACATTCAGTACTTC
>TRBD1|TRBJ1-5|TRBV10-1|15|NA
CASSAIRDRDQPQHF
TGCGCCAGCAGTGCGATCCGGGACAGGGACCAGCCCCAGCATTTT
>NA|TRBJ1-5|TRBV15|18|NA
CATRQTLARREGNQPQHF
TGTGCCACCAGGCAAACTCTAGCCCGGAGGGAGGGCAATCAGCCCCAGCATTTT
>TRBD1|TRBJ1-3|TRBV5-1|15|NA
CASSTYDRDDGTIYF
TGCGCCAGCAGCACCTACGACAGGGATGACGGCACCATATATTTT
>NA|TRBJ1-1|TRBV28|16|NA
CASRLRTSPPNTEAFF
TGTGCCAGCAGACTTAGGACATCTCCCCCGAACACTGAAGCTTTCTTT
>NA|TRBJ1-2|TRBV18|15|few
CASSPPSRQLYGYTF
TGTGCCAGCTCACCACCGTCCCGACAGCTCTATGGCTACACCTTC
>TRBD1|TRBJ2-7|TRBV29-1|13|NA
CSVSLTGTYEQYF
TGCAGCGTATCATTGACAGGGACCTACGAGCAGTACTTC
>TRBD2|TRBJ2-7|TRBV28|14|once
CASSRTSGSYEQYF
TGTGCCAGCAGCCGGACTAGCGGCTCCTACGAGCAGTACTTC
>TRBD2|TRBJ2-1|TRBV6-6|14|NA
CASGGRLGVNEQFF
TGTGCCAGCGGCGGGAGACTAGGCGTCAATGAGCAGTTCTTC
>NA|TRBJ2-3|TRBV2|18|NA
CASSDEYRALASTDTQYF
TGTGCCAGCAGTGACGAGTACAGGGCGCTCGCTAGCACAGATACGCAGTATTTT
>TRBD1|TRBJ2-3|TRBV28|14|NA
CASGPGQITDTQYF
TGTGCCAGCGGACCGGGACAGATAACAGATACGCAGTATTTT
>NA|TRBJ2-1|TRBV5-1|14|NA
CASSLIPRDNEQFF
TGCGCCAGCAGCTTGATACCACGAGACAATGAGCAGTTCTTC
>TRBD2|TRBJ2-2|TRBV5-4|18|NA
CASSLGLAGVANTGELFF
TGTGCCAGCAGCTTGGGTCTAGCGGGGGTCGCGAACACCGGGGAGCTGTTTTTT
>NA|TRBJ2-7|TRBV11-3|14|NA
CASSLSGQSYEQYF
TGTGCCAGCAGCTTATCAGGGCAGTCCTACGAGCAGTACTTC
>NA|TRBJ1-2|TRBV7-2|13|NA
CASSLGGNYGYTF
TGTGCCAGCAGCTTAGGAGGGAACTATGGCTACACCTTC
>TRBD2|TRBJ2-7|TRBV4-2|15|NA
CASSQESGASYEQYF
TGTGCCAGCAGCCAGGAGAGCGGGGCCTCCTACGAGCAGTACTTC
>TRBD2|TRBJ2-1|TRBV2|16|once
CASSPLAGGLIYEQFF
TGTGCCAGCAGCCCACTAGCGGGGGGGCTTATCTATGAGCAGTTCTTC